The entry that follows covers one T cell receptor beta chain sequence. Its target is not known. Germline trimming cut 3 bases from V and 5 bases from J; bases unmatched to any gene: 10. CDR1 LNHDA and CDR2 SQIVND come from the germline V gene (reference sequence). The CDR3 has 16 amino acids. Each TCR beta cDNA library carried unique molecular identifiers. T cells numbering about 0.85 to 11 million yielded cDNA molecules that totaled some 500,000. Via MiXCR, TCRdb re-called the PCR reads, giving one row per CDR3 protein. The sample holds roughly 800,000 distinct CDR3 sequences, about 45% seen once. This sample is drawn from a study of post-analysis software for immune sequencing data. Study-wide background: Patients with relapsing-remitting, secondary progressive and progressive-relapsing multiple sclerosis courses were all represented.

Overall study findings and caveats: Five or six TRBV segments appeared more often in patients than in controls, and TRBV5-6, TRBV5-1 and TRBV20-1 were among these. There was significantly lower normalized Chao1 diversity in multiple sclerosis patients than in controls. Under F measure analysis, samples from one preparation batch co-clustered strongly.

The sequencing sample was made of blood. The clonotype originates from a girl between 10 and 17 years old with multiple sclerosis. The chain couples TRBV19 to TRBJ2-1; TRBD1 agrees at 7 bases. This CDR3 reads CASSMPSGQWDNEQFF. Written as DNA, the CDR3 is TGTGCCAGTAGTATGCCTTCGGGACAGTGGGACAATGAGCAGTTCTTC.